Sequencing of this TCR beta chain was carried out in a study of OX40 agonist ivuxolimab in advanced cancers. The overall study: The drug used for patients, ivuxolimab, was an agonistic anti-OX40 (CD134) antibody. Melanoma, hepatocellular carcinoma, head and neck or renal cell cancer occurred in dose-escalation patients.

On this clone: Its antigen is still unknown.

The study, taken as a whole, reports: More expanded clones were seen, on average, in CD8+ T cells than in CD4+. Partly responding patients at 0.1-3.0 mg/kg showed some of the smallest clonal expansion.

Between the trimmed V and J ends, which lost 2 bases and 5 bases, there was a span of 9 bases. The germline V gene has CDR1 MNHEY and CDR2 SVGAGI. This CDR3 is built from 13 residues. Assay used: immunoSEQ multiplex PCR; TCRdb lists only in-frame clones, some missing. The repertoire has about 81,000 clones, approximately 90% of them found once; the top ten carry 0.45% to 0.55%. This TCR was sampled from an adult with an advanced solid tumor such as melanoma, head and neck, liver or kidney cancer. This specimen consisted of CD4+ or CD8+ T cells sorted from blood, obtained in a trial of the OX40 agonist ivuxolimab. The V gene is TRBV6-5, the J gene TRBJ2-5; D assignment may be TRBD1 or TRBD2 (5 bases each). CDR3 protein: CASSYTGRETQYF. Written as DNA, the CDR3 is TGTGCCAGCAGTTACACGGGACGGGAGACCCAGTACTTC.